The clone carrying this TCR beta chain was counted many times. The record originates from a study of T cells in Graves' hyperthyroidism and ophthalmopathy. The patients, who ranged from 18 to 65 in age, presented with newly diagnosed hyperthyroidism lasting under 2 months. Fresh peripheral blood, roughly 10 ml, was the source of the PBMCs. TCR beta CDR3 regions were amplified from RNA transcripts. HTBI primers were used for first-round RT-PCR of the TCR CDR3. One entry per CDR3 protein results from TCRdb running MiXCR on the multiplex PCR reads. The table shows about 360,000 distinct CDR3 sequences, with roughly an eighth occurring only once. This CDR3 contains 15 residues. Trimming stripped 0 bases from V and 7 bases from J, with 13 bases between. Per the germline V gene, CDR1 is SGHRS and CDR2 is YFSETQ.

V usage is TRBV5-1 and J usage is TRBJ2-2; D gene ambiguous. The receptor's source is a woman in her late teens or twenties with Graves' hyperthyroidism. The sample taken for sequencing was blood. The CDR3 nucleotides are TGCGCCAGCAGCTTGGCCCCAATCCCGGACGGGGAGCTGTTTTTT. It yields the protein CASSLAPIPDGELFF.